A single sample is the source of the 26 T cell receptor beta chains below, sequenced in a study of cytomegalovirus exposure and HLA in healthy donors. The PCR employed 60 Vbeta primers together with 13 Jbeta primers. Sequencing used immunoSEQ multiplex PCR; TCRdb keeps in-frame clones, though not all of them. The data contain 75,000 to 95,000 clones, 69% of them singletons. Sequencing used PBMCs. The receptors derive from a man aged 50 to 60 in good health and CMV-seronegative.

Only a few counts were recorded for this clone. The CDR3 protein is CASSQTSTDTQYF. Here the CDR3 DNA reads TGCGCCAGCAGTCAGACTAGCACAGATACGCAGTATTTT. The V and J genes are TRBV5-1 and TRBJ2-3; D uncertain. V was clipped by 5 bases and J by 0 bases, with 7 bases between them. From germline, CDR1 is SGHRS and CDR2 YFSETQ. This CDR3 has 13 residues.

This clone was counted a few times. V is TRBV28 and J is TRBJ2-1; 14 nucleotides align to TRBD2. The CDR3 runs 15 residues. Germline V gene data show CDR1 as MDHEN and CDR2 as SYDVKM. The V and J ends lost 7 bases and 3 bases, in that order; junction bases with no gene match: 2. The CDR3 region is CASTTSGRVYNEQFF. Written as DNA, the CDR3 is TGTGCCAGCACGACTAGCGGGAGGGTCTACAATGAGCAGTTCTTC.

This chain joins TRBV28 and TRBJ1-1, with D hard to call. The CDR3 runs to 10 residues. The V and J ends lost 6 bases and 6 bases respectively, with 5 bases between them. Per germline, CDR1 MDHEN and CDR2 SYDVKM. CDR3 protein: CASSRAEAFF. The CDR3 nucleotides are TGTGCCAGCAGCCGGGCTGAAGCTTTCTTT.

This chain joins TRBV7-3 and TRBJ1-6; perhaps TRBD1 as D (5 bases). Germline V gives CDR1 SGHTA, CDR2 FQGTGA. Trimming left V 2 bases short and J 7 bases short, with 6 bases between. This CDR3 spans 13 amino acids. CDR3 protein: CASSLGANSPLHF. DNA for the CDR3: TGTGCCAGCAGCTTAGGGGCCAATTCACCCCTCCACTTT.

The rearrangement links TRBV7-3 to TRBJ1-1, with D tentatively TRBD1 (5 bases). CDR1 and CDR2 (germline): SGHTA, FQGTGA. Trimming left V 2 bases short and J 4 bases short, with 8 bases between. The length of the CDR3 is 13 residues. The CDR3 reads CASSLLGGTEAFF. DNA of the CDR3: TGTGCCAGCAGCTTATTGGGGGGCACTGAAGCTTTCTTT.

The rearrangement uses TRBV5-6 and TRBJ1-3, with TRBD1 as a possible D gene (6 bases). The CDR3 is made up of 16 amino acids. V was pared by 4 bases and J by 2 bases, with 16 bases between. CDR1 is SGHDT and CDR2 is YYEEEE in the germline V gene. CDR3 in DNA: TGTGCCAGCAGCGGAATACAGGGCGCCGCTGGAAACACCATATATTTT. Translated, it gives CASSGIQGAAGNTIYF.

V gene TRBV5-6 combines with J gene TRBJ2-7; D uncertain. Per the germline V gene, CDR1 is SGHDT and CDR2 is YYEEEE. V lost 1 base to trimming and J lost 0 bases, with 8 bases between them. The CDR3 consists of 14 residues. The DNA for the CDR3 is TGTGCCAGCAGCTTGCTGTACTCCTCCTACGAGCAGTACTTC. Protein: CASSLLYSSYEQYF.

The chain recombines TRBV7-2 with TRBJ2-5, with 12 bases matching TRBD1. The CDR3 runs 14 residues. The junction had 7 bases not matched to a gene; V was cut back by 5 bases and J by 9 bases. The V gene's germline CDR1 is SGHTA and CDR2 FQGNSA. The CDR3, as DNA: TGTGCCAGCAGCCTCCCGGGACAGGGGGCGGCCCAGTACTTC. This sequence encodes CASSLPGQGAAQYF.

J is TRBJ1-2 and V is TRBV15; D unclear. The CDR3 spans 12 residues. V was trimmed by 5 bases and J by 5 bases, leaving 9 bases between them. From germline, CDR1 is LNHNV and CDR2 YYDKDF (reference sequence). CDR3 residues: CATSGAGYGYTF. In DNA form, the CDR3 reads TGTGCCACCAGCGGAGCCGGGTATGGCTACACCTTC.

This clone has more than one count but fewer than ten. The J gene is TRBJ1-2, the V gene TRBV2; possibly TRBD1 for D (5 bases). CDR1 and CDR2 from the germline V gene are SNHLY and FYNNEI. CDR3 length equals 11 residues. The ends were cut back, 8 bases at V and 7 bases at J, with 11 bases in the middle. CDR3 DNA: TGTGCCAGCCTAAGGGGCCGTGGCTACACCTTC. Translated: CASLRGRGYTF.

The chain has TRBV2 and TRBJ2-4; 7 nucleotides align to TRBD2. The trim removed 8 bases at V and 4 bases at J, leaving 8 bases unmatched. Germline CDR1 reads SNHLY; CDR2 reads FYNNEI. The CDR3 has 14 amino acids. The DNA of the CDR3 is TGTGCCAGCGTGGCGGGAGATTCTAAAAACATTCAGTACTTC. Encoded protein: CASVAGDSKNIQYF.

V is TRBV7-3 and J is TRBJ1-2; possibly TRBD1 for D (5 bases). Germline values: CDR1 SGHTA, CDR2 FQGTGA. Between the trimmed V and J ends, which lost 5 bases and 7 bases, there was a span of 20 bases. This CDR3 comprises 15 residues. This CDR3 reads CASSPQAGGGGGYTF. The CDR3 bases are TGTGCCAGCAGCCCTCAGGCGGGGGGAGGAGGTGGCTACACCTTC. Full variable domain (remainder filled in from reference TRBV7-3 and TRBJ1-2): GAGVSQTPSNKVTEKGKYVELRCDPISGHTALYWYRQSLGQGPEFLIYFQGTGAADDSGLPNDRFFAVRPEGSVSTLKIQRTERGDSAVYLCASSPQAGGGGGYTFGSGTRLTVV.

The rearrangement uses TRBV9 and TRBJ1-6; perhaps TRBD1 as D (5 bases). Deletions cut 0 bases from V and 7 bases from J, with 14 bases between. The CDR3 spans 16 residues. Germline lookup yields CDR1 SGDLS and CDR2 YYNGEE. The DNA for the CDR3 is TGTGCCAGCAGCGTAGACGGCAGAGCAGGGAATTCACCCCTCCACTTT. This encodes CASSVDGRAGNSPLHF.

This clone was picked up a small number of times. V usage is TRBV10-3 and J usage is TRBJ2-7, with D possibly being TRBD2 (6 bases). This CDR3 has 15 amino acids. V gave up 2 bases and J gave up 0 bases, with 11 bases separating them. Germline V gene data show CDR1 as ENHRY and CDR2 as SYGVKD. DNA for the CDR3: TGTGCCATCAGTGAGGGGGGGTCCCTCTCCTACGAGCAGTACTTC. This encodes CAISEGGSLSYEQYF.

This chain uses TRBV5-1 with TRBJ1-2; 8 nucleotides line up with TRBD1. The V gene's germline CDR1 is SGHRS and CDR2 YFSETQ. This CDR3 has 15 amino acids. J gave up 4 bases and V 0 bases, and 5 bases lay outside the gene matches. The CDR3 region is CASSLEGTGLYGYTF. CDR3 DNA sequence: TGCGCCAGCAGCTTGGAGGGGACAGGCCTCTATGGCTACACCTTC.

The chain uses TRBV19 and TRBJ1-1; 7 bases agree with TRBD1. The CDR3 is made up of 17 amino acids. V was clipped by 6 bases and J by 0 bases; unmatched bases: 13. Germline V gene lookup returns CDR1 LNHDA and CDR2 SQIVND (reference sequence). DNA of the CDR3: TGTGCCAGTAGACGACCGGGACAGAGTTCGATGAACACTGAAGCTTTCTTT. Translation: CASRRPGQSSMNTEAFF.

The CDR3 loop is CASSTPGGGNTGELFF. The CDR3 DNA reads TGTGCCAGCAGCACCCCGGGAGGAGGAAACACCGGGGAGCTGTTTTTT. The chain recombines TRBV9 with TRBJ2-2; TRBD2 agrees at 7 bases. This CDR3 is built from 16 residues. Germline CDR1 reads SGDLS; CDR2 reads YYNGEE. V gave up 4 bases and J gave up 2 bases; unmatched junction bases: 8.

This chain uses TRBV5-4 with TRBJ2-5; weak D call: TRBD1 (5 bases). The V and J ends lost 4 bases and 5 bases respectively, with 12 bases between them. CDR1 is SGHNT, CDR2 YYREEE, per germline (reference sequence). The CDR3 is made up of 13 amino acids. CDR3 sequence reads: CASSPGQGETQYF. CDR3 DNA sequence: TGTGCCAGCAGCCCAGGACAAGGCGAGACCCAGTACTTC.

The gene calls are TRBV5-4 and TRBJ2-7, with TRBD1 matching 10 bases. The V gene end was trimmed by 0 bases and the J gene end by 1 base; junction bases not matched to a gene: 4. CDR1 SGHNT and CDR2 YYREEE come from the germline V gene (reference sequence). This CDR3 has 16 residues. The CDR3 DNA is TGTGCCAGCAGCTTGGGGGGGGGACAGGGGTCCTACGAGCAGTACTTC. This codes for CASSLGGGQGSYEQYF. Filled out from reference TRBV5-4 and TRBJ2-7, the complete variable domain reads ETGVTQSPTHLIKTRGQQVTLRCSSQSGHNTVSWYQQALGQGPQFIFQYYREEENGRGNFPPRFSGLQFPNYSSELNVNALELDDSALYLCASSLGGGQGSYEQYFGPGTRLTVT.

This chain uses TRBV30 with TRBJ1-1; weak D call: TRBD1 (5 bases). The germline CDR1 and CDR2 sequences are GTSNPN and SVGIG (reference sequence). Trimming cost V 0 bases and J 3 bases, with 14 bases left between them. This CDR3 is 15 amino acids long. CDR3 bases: TGTGCCTGGAGTGTCGGGGGTAAGGGGCACACTGAAGCTTTCTTT. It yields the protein CAWSVGGKGHTEAFF.

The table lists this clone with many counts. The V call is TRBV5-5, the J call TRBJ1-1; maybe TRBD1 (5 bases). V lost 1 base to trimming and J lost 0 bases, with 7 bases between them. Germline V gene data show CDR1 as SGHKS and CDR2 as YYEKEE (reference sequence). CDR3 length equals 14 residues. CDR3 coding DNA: TGTGCCAGCAGCTTGAGGGGCATGAACACTGAAGCTTTCTTT. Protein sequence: CASSLRGMNTEAFF.

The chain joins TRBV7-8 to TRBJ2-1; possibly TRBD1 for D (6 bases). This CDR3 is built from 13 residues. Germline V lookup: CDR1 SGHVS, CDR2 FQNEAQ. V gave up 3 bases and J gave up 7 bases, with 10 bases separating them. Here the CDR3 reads CASSLGQGNEQFF. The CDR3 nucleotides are TGTGCCAGCAGCTTGGGCCAGGGGAATGAGCAGTTCTTC.

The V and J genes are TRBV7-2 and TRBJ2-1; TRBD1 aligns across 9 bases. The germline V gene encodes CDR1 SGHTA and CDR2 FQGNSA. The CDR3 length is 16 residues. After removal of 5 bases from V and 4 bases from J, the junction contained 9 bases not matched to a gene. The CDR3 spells CASSPGDRVGYNEQFF. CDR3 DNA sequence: TGTGCCAGCAGCCCAGGGGACAGGGTGGGGTACAATGAGCAGTTCTTC.

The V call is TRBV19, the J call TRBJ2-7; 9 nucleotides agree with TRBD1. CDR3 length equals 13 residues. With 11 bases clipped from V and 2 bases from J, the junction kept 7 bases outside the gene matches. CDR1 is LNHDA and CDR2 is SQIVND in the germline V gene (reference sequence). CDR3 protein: CAVQGQGTYEQYF. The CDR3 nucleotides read TGTGCCGTACAGGGACAGGGAACCTACGAGCAGTACTTC. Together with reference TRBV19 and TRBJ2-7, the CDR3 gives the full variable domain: DGGITQSPKYLFRKEGQNVTLSCEQNLNHDAMYWYRQDPGQGLRLIYYSQIVNDFQKGDIAEGYSVSREKKESFPLTVTSAQKNPTAFYLCAVQGQGTYEQYFGPGTRLTVT.

CDR3 nucleotides: TGTGCCAGTAGTATAGGGCTAGGGGGCGGGGAGGAGACCCAGTACTTC. Its protein is CASSIGLGGGEETQYF. The chain joins TRBV19 to TRBJ2-5; weak D call: TRBD1 (7 bases). The CDR3 length is 16 residues. Between the trimmed V and J ends, which lost 1 base and 5 bases, there was a span of 17 bases. CDR1 and CDR2 from the germline V gene are LNHDA and SQIVND (reference sequence).

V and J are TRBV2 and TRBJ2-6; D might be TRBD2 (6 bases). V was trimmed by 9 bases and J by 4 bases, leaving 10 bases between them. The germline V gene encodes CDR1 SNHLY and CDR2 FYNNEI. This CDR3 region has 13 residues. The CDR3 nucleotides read TGTGCCAGAGGAGGGTCCGGGGCCAACGTCCTGACTTTC. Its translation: CARGGSGANVLTF.